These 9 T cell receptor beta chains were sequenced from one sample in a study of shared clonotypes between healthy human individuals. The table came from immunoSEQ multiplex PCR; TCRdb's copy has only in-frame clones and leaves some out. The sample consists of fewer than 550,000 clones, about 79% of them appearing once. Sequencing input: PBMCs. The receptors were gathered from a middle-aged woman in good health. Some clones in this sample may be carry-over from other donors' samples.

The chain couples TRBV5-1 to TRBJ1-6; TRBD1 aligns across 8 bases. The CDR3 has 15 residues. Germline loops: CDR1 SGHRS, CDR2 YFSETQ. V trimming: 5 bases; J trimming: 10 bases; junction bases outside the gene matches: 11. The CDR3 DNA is TGCGCCAGCAGTGCGGATGTGACAGGGGTGTCACCCCTCCACTTT. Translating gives CASSADVTGVSPLHF.

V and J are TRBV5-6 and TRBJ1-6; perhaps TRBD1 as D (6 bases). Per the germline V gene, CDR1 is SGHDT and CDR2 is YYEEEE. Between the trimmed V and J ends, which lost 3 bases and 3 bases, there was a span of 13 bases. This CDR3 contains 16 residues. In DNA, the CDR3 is TGTGCCAGCAGCTCCCGACAGGACTACTATAATTCACCCCTCCACTTT. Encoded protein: CASSSRQDYYNSPLHF.

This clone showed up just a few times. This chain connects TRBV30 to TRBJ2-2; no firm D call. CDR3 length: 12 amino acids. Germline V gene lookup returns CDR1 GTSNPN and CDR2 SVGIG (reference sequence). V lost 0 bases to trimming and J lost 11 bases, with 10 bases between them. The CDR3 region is CAWSVGPTELFF. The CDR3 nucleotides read TGTGCCTGGAGTGTAGGACCCACCGAGCTGTTTTTT.

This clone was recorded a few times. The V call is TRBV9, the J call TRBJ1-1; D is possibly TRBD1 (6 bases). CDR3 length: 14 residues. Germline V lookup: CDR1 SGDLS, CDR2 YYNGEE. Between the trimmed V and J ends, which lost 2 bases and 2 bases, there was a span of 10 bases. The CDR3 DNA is TGTGCCAGCAGCGTGGGACACCGCAACACTGAAGCTTTCTTT. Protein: CASSVGHRNTEAFF. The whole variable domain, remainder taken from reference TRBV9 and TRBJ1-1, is DSGVTQTPKHLITATGQRVTLRCSPRSGDLSVYWYQQSLDQGLQFLIQYYNGEERAKGNILERFSAQQFPDLHSELNLSSLELGDSALYFCASSVGHRNTEAFFGQGTRLTVV.

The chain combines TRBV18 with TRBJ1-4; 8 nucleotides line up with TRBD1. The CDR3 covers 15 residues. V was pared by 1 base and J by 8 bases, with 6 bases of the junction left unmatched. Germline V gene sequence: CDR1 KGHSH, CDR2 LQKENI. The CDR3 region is CASSPLQGAREKLFF. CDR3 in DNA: TGTGCCAGCTCACCACTCCAGGGGGCGCGAGAAAAACTGTTTTTT.

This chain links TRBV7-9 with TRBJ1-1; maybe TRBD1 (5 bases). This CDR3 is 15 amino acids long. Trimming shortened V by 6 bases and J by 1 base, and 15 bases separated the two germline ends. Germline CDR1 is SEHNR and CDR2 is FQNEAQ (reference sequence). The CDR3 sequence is CASRPWVQGNTEAFF. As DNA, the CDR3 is TGTGCCAGCAGACCCTGGGTTCAGGGGAACACTGAAGCTTTCTTT.

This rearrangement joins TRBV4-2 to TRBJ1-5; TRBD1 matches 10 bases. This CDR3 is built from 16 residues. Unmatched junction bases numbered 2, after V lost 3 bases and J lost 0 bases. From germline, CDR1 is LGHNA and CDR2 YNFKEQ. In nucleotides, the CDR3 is TGTGCCAGCAGCCAGCGGACAGGGGGTAGCAATCAGCCCCAGCATTTT. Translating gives CASSQRTGGSNQPQHF.

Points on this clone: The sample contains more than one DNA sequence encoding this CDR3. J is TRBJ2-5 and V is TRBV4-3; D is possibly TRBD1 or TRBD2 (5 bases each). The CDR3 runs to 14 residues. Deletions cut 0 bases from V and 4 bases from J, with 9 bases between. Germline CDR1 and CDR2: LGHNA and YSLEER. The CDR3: CASSQDLGVETQYF. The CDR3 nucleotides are TGCGCCAGCAGCCAAGATTTGGGGGTAGAGACCCAGTACTTC.

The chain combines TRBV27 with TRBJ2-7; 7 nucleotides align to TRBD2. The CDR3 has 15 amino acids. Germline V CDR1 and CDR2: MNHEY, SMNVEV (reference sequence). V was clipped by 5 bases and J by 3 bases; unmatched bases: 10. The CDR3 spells CASSPSGTTSYEQYF. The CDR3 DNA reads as TGTGCCAGCAGTCCCTCGGGGACTACTAGCTACGAGCAGTACTTC.